The T cell receptor (beta chain) described here comes from a study of OX40 agonist ivuxolimab in advanced cancers. The CDR3 has 14 residues. Germline V gene data show CDR1 as LGHNA and CDR2 as YSLEER. V lost 2 bases, J lost 3 bases, and 9 bases lay in between. TCRdb keeps only in-frame clones here, not all; method: immunoSEQ multiplex PCR. This sample has around 67,000 clones, with around four fifths found just once. The origin of this receptor is an adult with an advanced solid tumor such as melanoma, head and neck, liver or kidney cancer. Sequencing was performed on CD4+ or CD8+ T cells sorted from blood, taken in a trial of the OX40 agonist ivuxolimab. The V and J genes are TRBV4-3 and TRBJ2-3, with a tentative D call TRBD1 (6 bases). CDR3 sequence: CASSQQGRTDTQYF. The CDR3 DNA follows: TGCGCCAGCAGCCAACAGGGGCGGACAGATACGCAGTATTTT.